The 32 T cell receptor beta chains below were found in one sample sequenced in a study of blood T cell repertoires in COVID-19. Here immunoSEQ multiplex PCR was the method, and the copy in TCRdb shows in-frame clones only, minus some. The sample has around 100,000 clones, approximately 86% seen once. Sequencing input: peripheral blood. All receptors derive from a man at least 80 years old with acute or convalescent COVID-19.

CDR3 bases: TGTGCCAGCAGCCGTCCCCGGGGCAATGAGCAGTTCTTC. Translating it yields CASSRPRGNEQFF. The rearrangement joins TRBV7-6 to TRBJ2-1; TRBD2 is a possible D gene (5 bases). The CDR3 loop spans 13 amino acids. V gave up 5 bases and J gave up 6 bases, with 11 bases separating them. Per germline, CDR1 SGHVS and CDR2 FNYEAQ.

This chain uses TRBV6-5 with TRBJ1-2, with unresolved D. The germline V and J ends were trimmed by 8 bases and 8 bases, with 15 bases remaining between them. The CDR3 totals 12 residues. Germline lookup yields CDR1 MNHEY and CDR2 SVGAGI. In DNA form, the CDR3 reads TGTGCCAGCCGGACGGGGTCGCTGGGCTACACCTTC. It specifies CASRTGSLGYTF.

J is TRBJ2-7 and V is TRBV2; 8 nucleotides align to TRBD1. Looked up from germline, CDR1 is SNHLY and CDR2 is FYNNEI. V lost 7 bases to trimming and J lost 4 bases; unmatched junction nucleotides: 12. This CDR3 comprises 15 residues. CDR3 region: CASIEPGQAKYEQYF. The CDR3 nucleotides read TGTGCCAGCATCGAACCGGGACAGGCGAAATACGAGCAGTACTTC.

The gene calls are TRBV6-5 and TRBJ1-5; D ambiguous. CDR3 length equals 14 residues. Trimming left V 8 bases short and J 0 bases short, with 11 bases between. Germline loops: CDR1 MNHEY, CDR2 SVGAGI. The CDR3 nucleotides read TGTGCCAGCGGAGTTGGTTATAGCAATCAGCCCCAGCATTTT. As protein: CASGVGYSNQPQHF.

The chain recombines TRBV5-1 with TRBJ2-1, with a tentative D call TRBD2 (6 bases). Trimming took off 4 bases at V and 7 bases at J, with 18 bases between the two ends. Germline V gene sequence: CDR1 SGHRS, CDR2 YFSETQ. CDR3 length: 15 amino acids. The CDR3 coding sequence is TGCGCCAGCAGCACGGGGCGACTAGGAGGGAATGAGCAGTTCTTC. Its translation is CASSTGRLGGNEQFF.

The chain is built from TRBV13 and TRBJ2-1; TRBD2 matches 7 bases. CDR1 and CDR2 from the germline V gene are PRHDT and FYEKMQ (reference sequence). This CDR3 is 15 amino acids long. V lost 3 bases and J lost 4; bases outside the gene matches: 6. CDR3 nucleotide sequence: TGTGCCAGCAGCTTCGGTACGGGGGGATACAATGAGCAGTTCTTC. Residues: CASSFGTGGYNEQFF.

The genes are TRBV18 and TRBJ2-7; 13 nucleotides line up with TRBD2. From germline, CDR1 is KGHSH and CDR2 LQKENI. The CDR3 runs to 15 residues. J lost 4 bases, V lost 5 bases, and 5 bases had no gene match. DNA for the CDR3: TGTGCCAGCTCATCTTGGACTAGCGGGAGTTACGAGCAGTACTTC. Protein product: CASSSWTSGSYEQYF.

The V gene is TRBV7-2, the J gene TRBJ2-2; possibly TRBD1 for D (7 bases). CDR1 is SGHTA and CDR2 is FQGNSA in the germline V gene. The CDR3 is made up of 16 amino acids. Trimming cost V 3 bases and J 4 bases, with 15 bases left between them. As DNA, the CDR3 is TGTGCCAGCAGCTTTTTATCAGGGGGGTCCACCGGGGAGCTGTTTTTT. Amino acids: CASSFLSGGSTGELFF.

The chain joins TRBV18 to TRBJ2-6; the D gene is possibly TRBD2 (5 bases). The CDR3 runs 14 residues. From germline, CDR1 is KGHSH and CDR2 LQKENI. Trimming stripped 6 bases from V and 0 bases from J, with 6 bases between. The CDR3 DNA reads as TGTGCCAGCTCCGGGGACTCTGGGGCCAACGTCCTGACTTTC. This codes for CASSGDSGANVLTF.

The genes are TRBV12-3 or TRBV12-4 and TRBJ1-2; D gene ambiguous. V was cut by 3 bases and J by 2 bases, with 4 bases left in between. CDR3 length: 12 residues. The CDR3 DNA reads TGTGCCAGCAGTTTCAGGAACTATGGCTACACCTTC. Translated: CASSFRNYGYTF.

This clone turned up a few times. The chain combines TRBV3-1 (or the pseudogene TRBV3-2) with TRBJ2-5, with TRBD2 identical over 11 bases. CDR3 size: 16 residues. The trim removed 5 bases at V and 3 bases at J, leaving 8 bases unmatched. Germline V gives CDR1 LGHDT, CDR2 YNNKEL (reference sequence). The CDR3 DNA reads TGTGCCAGCAGCTTCCCCGGGACTAGCGGAAAAGAGACCCAGTACTTC. Translated: CASSFPGTSGKETQYF.

The chain is built from TRBV5-1 and TRBJ1-3, with TRBD1 identical over 8 bases. J gave up 3 bases and V 4 bases, and 6 bases lay outside the gene matches. The CDR3 loop spans 15 amino acids. Germline CDR1 reads SGHRS; CDR2 reads YFSETQ. The CDR3 nucleotides read TGCGCCAGCAGCCGCGACAGGGGAGATGGAAACACCATATATTTT. It codes for CASSRDRGDGNTIYF.

The V and J genes are TRBV18 and TRBJ2-5; 9 bases align to TRBD1. V shed 6 bases and J 8 bases; nucleotides not matched to a gene: 7. Germline V lookup: CDR1 KGHSH, CDR2 LQKENI. The CDR3 loop spans 13 amino acids. As DNA, the CDR3 is TGTGCCAGCTCGCCGGGACAGGGAGGAACCCAGTACTTC. Protein sequence: CASSPGQGGTQYF.

CDR3 loop: CASSEGTSGHNEQFF. The CDR3 bases are TGTGCCAGCAGTGAGGGGACTAGCGGACACAATGAGCAGTTCTTC. The chain couples TRBV3-1 (or the pseudogene TRBV3-2) to TRBJ2-1, with TRBD2 matching over 11 bases. With 6 bases clipped from V and 5 bases from J, the junction kept 6 bases outside the gene matches. There are 15 residues in the CDR3. Germline values: CDR1 LGHDT, CDR2 YNNKEL (reference sequence).

The chain couples TRBV2 to TRBJ2-1, with D hard to call. Trimming stripped 7 bases from V and 12 bases from J, with 22 bases between. The CDR3 extends over 14 amino acids. Per germline, CDR1 SNHLY and CDR2 FYNNEI. The CDR3 here is CASKRTDTAGRQFF. The CDR3, as DNA: TGTGCCAGCAAAAGAACCGATACCGCTGGTAGGCAGTTCTTC.

Details on this clone: The junction departs from germline at one end; a sequencing error may be responsible. In nucleotides, the CDR3 is TGTGCTAGCAGCTTATCAGGAGGGCCGTACAATGAGCAGTTCTTC. As protein: CASSLSGGPYNEQFF. The chain uses TRBV7-7 and TRBJ2-1, with D perhaps matching TRBD2 (6 bases). This CDR3 contains 15 residues. CDR1 and CDR2 (germline): SSHAT, FNYEAQ (reference sequence).

V is TRBV19 and J is TRBJ2-7; D is perhaps TRBD2 (6 bases). Germline V gene sequence: CDR1 LNHDA, CDR2 SQIVND (reference sequence). The CDR3 consists of 15 residues. The V end lost 3 bases, the J end lost 3 bases, and 15 bases lay between the germline ends. CDR3 sequence reads: CASSIGGSGHYEQYF. For the CDR3, the DNA is TGTGCCAGTAGTATTGGGGGGAGCGGCCACTACGAGCAGTACTTC. Complete variable domain (other parts from reference TRBV19 and TRBJ2-7): DGGITQSPKYLFRKEGQNVTLSCEQNLNHDAMYWYRQDPGQGLRLIYYSQIVNDFQKGDIAEGYSVSREKKESFPLTVTSAQKNPTAFYLCASSIGGSGHYEQYFGPGTRLTVT.

The V and J genes are TRBV28 and TRBJ1-1; D gene ambiguous. V shed 1 base and J shed 3 bases, with 3 bases lying between them. Germline V gives CDR1 MDHEN, CDR2 SYDVKM. The CDR3 is 12 residues long. For the CDR3, the DNA is TGTGCCAGCAGTTTATTAGACACTGAAGCTTTCTTT. Encoded protein: CASSLLDTEAFF. The full variable domain, rest sourced from reference TRBV28 and TRBJ1-1, is DVKVTQSSRYLVKRTGEKVFLECVQDMDHENMFWYRQDPGLGLRLIYFSYDVKMKEKGDIPEGYSVSREKKERFSLILESASTNQTSMYLCASSLLDTEAFFGQGTRLTVV.

The gene calls are TRBV19 and TRBJ2-1; D is possibly TRBD2 (5 bases). Germline values: CDR1 LNHDA, CDR2 SQIVND (reference sequence). This CDR3 region has 13 residues. The V and J ends lost 5 bases and 9 bases respectively, with 14 bases between them. The CDR3 sequence: CASSRSGSAEQFF. For the CDR3, the DNA is TGTGCCAGTAGTCGCTCGGGGTCGGCTGAGCAGTTCTTC.

V gene TRBV2 combines with J gene TRBJ2-7; 9 nucleotides agree with TRBD1. Germline-derived CDR1 and CDR2 are SNHLY and FYNNEI. With 7 bases clipped from V and 4 bases from J, the junction kept 5 bases outside the gene matches. There are 13 residues in the CDR3. This CDR3 is CASNGQGWYEQYF. CDR3 nucleotides: TGTGCCAGCAATGGACAGGGGTGGTACGAGCAGTACTTC.

The chain recombines TRBV28 with TRBJ1-1, with D tentatively TRBD1 (5 bases). The CDR3 runs 15 residues. V was cut by 2 bases and J by 2 bases, with 12 bases left in between. CDR1 is MDHEN, CDR2 SYDVKM, per germline. CDR3 protein: CASSLTRGGNTEAFF. CDR3 in DNA: TGTGCCAGCAGTTTAACCCGCGGGGGTAACACTGAAGCTTTCTTT.

V usage is TRBV6-2 or TRBV6-3 and J usage is TRBJ1-5; TRBD1 aligns across 10 bases. The CDR3 loop spans 17 amino acids. CDR1 MNHEY and CDR2 SVGEGT come from the germline V gene. V lost 4 bases to trimming and J lost 4 bases; unmatched junction nucleotides: 10. The CDR3 is CASSFTWGQGTNQPQHF. In nucleotides, the CDR3 is TGTGCCAGCAGTTTCACATGGGGACAGGGGACTAATCAGCCCCAGCATTTT.

The CDR3 bases are TGTGCCAGCAGCCAAGTTACGGTACCGGGTCCCGTCCTGACTTTC. As protein: CASSQVTVPGPVLTF. The chain recombines TRBV3-1 (or the pseudogene TRBV3-2) with TRBJ2-6; D remains ambiguous. Trimming shortened V by 1 base and J by 12 bases, and 16 bases separated the two germline ends. From germline, CDR1 is LGHDT and CDR2 YNNKEL (reference sequence). The CDR3 is made up of 15 amino acids.

The rearrangement uses TRBV15 and TRBJ1-6; TRBD1 matches 8 bases. Germline V gives CDR1 LNHNV, CDR2 YYDKDF (reference sequence). The junction had 16 bases not matched to a gene; V was cut back by 3 bases and J by 9 bases. The CDR3 length is 18 residues. The CDR3 is CATSSPLIRGQYGSPLHF. In DNA form, the CDR3 reads TGTGCCACCAGCAGTCCACTCATCAGGGGGCAGTACGGTTCACCCCTCCACTTT.

The chain joins TRBV3-1 (or the pseudogene TRBV3-2) to TRBJ2-5, with D unresolved. The CDR3 length is 14 residues. V dropped 1 base and J dropped 4 bases, with 10 bases sitting between them. Germline V gene data show CDR1 as LGHDT and CDR2 as YNNKEL (reference sequence). The CDR3 coding sequence is TGTGCCAGCAGCCAAGTTGGCCGAAGAGAGACCCAGTACTTC. Its protein is CASSQVGRRETQYF.

V is TRBV24-1 and J is TRBJ2-1; D gene unclear. Germline CDR1 KGHDR, CDR2 SFDVKD. CDR3 length equals 11 residues. V was pared by 3 bases and J by 9 bases, with 5 bases between. CDR3 sequence reads: CATSDLFEQFF. The CDR3 DNA is TGTGCCACCAGTGATCTTTTTGAGCAGTTCTTC.

This chain uses TRBV5-1 with TRBJ2-7; 9 bases fit TRBD1. Germline-derived CDR1 and CDR2 are SGHRS and YFSETQ. Trimming at V came to 4 bases and at J to 5 bases, leaving 19 bases not matched to a gene. The CDR3 extends over 18 amino acids. This CDR3 is CASSPLPSGTGQFHEQYF. The CDR3 coding sequence is TGCGCCAGCAGCCCCTTGCCTTCCGGGACAGGGCAGTTCCACGAGCAGTACTTC.

This clone was observed a single time. This sequence joins TRBV5-5 and TRBJ2-3; the match to TRBD1 covers 9 bases. The CDR3 runs to 17 residues. The germline CDR1 and CDR2 sequences are SGHKS and YYEKEE (reference sequence). J was trimmed by 2 bases and V by 5 bases; bases with no gene match: 12. CDR3 in DNA: TGTGCCAGCAGGGGAGGGGCCCGGGACAGGGACACAGATACGCAGTATTTT. The encoded protein is CASRGGARDRDTDTQYF. Drawing the rest from reference TRBV5-5 and TRBJ2-3, the complete variable domain is DAGVTQSPTHLIKTRGQQVTLRCSPISGHKSVSWYQQVLGQGPQFIFQYYEKEERGRGNFPDRFSARQFPNYSSELNVNALLLGDSALYLCASRGGARDRDTDTQYFGPGTRLTVL.

The table lists this clone with a few counts. The chain carries TRBV7-2 and TRBJ1-3, with D possibly being TRBD1 (6 bases). Trimming removed 1 base from V and 2 bases from J, with 12 bases in between. There are 16 residues in the CDR3. From germline, CDR1 is SGHTA and CDR2 FQGNSA. Written as DNA, the CDR3 is TGTGCCAGCAGCTTAGAGGTGGGGGCGGCTGGAAACACCATATATTTT. Amino acids: CASSLEVGAAGNTIYF.

This chain uses TRBV5-4 with TRBJ1-2, with no clear D. The CDR3 spans 13 residues. Germline CDR1 reads SGHNT; CDR2 reads YYREEE (reference sequence). Between the trimmed V and J ends, which lost 4 bases and 8 bases, there was a span of 15 bases. The CDR3 spells CASSPEAGRGYTF. CDR3 in DNA: TGTGCCAGCAGCCCGGAGGCCGGCAGGGGCTACACCTTC. The full variable domain, its missing parts supplied by reference TRBV5-4 and TRBJ1-2, is ETGVTQSPTHLIKTRGQQVTLRCSSQSGHNTVSWYQQALGQGPQFIFQYYREEENGRGNFPPRFSGLQFPNYSSELNVNALELDDSALYLCASSPEAGRGYTFGSGTRLTVV.

This clone has a single count. This chain connects TRBV6-1 to TRBJ2-2, with D maybe TRBD1 (6 bases). Trimming removed 2 bases at V and 6 bases at J, with 16 bases between. Germline V lookup: CDR1 MNHNS, CDR2 SASEGT. This CDR3 contains 16 residues. CDR3 DNA sequence: TGTGCCAGCAGTGAACAACGGCAGGGGAGCCCCGGGGAGCTGTTTTTT. It specifies CASSEQRQGSPGELFF.

The chain carries TRBV15 and TRBJ2-3; 7 positions agree with TRBD2. CDR1 and CDR2 from the germline V gene are LNHNV and YYDKDF (reference sequence). The trim removed 0 bases at V and 0 bases at J, leaving 3 bases unmatched. The CDR3 has 16 residues. The CDR3 coding sequence is TGTGCCACCAGCAGAGATCCTAGCGGAAGCACAGATACGCAGTATTTT. Translating it yields CATSRDPSGSTDTQYF.